The TCR beta chain described here comes from a study of identical twins. TCRdb processed the 5' RACE reads anew with MiXCR; each CDR3 protein has one entry. The repertoire consists of 1.5 million or so distinct CDR3 sequences, with roughly 35% occurring once and the leading ten covering around 0.3%. This clonotype was seen a handful of times. The antigen remains undetermined. Points from the study as a whole: Researchers reported weaker excess twin sharing in beta out-of-frame sequences. Within monozygotic twins, out-of-frame TCR alpha sharing was underestimated by the models.

This CDR3 is built from 14 residues. V shed 4 bases and J shed 6 bases, with 14 bases lying between them. Looked up from germline, CDR1 is SGHRS and CDR2 is YFSETQ. The sample taken for sequencing was cord blood. The V and J genes are TRBV5-1 and TRBJ2-1; maybe TRBD2 (6 bases). The clonotype was recovered from a newborn girl in good health. CDR3 DNA: TGCGCCAGCAGCCCAGCGGGTGATGCCAATGAGCAGTTCTTC. Translated: CASSPAGDANEQFF. Full variable domain (missing parts from reference TRBV5-1 and TRBJ2-1): KAGVTQTPRYLIKTRGQQVTLSCSPISGHRSVSWYQQTPGQGLQFLFEYFSETQRNKGNFPGRFSGRQFSNSRSEMNVSTLELGDSALYLCASSPAGDANEQFFGPGTRLTVL.